This T cell receptor (beta chain) was found in a study of neurological immune-mediated disorders. Ten or more counts support this clonotype. The cDNA came from 5'RACE, which used 10-nucleotide random UMIs. TCRdb passed the 5' RACE reads through MiXCR, listing each CDR3 protein once. The sample records 66,000 or so distinct CDR3 sequences, roughly 5.5% being singletons. The V gene's germline CDR1 is SGHTA and CDR2 FQGNSA. This CDR3 contains 16 residues. J was trimmed by 2 bases and V by 5 bases; bases with no gene match: 4. The sequenced sample was PBMCs. The clonotype originates from a woman aged 25 to 39 with multiple sclerosis. The genes are TRBV7-2 and TRBJ2-3; 13 bases fit TRBD2. CDR3 coding DNA: TGTGCCAGCAGCACCACTAGCGGGGGGGCCACAGATACGCAGTATTTT. It translates to CASSTTSGGATDTQYF.